These 29 T cell receptor beta chains originate from one sample sequenced in a study of shared clonotypes between healthy human individuals. The assay was immunoSEQ multiplex PCR, and TCRdb's table has in-frame clones only and misses some. The sample holds roughly 86,000 clones, almost 70% seen once. The specimen was memory CD8+ T cells sorted from blood. Subset of the sample: CD45RO+ cells pooled with CCR7-negative TemRA cells. These receptor sequences come from a young man in good health.

This chain joins TRBV28 and TRBJ1-1, with a possible D match to TRBD1 (6 bases). CDR1 MDHEN and CDR2 SYDVKM come from the germline V gene. The CDR3 has 15 amino acids. Trimming took off 5 bases at V and 5 bases at J, with 18 bases between the two ends. The CDR3 region has the DNA TGTGCCAGCAGTGGGGGGCCAGGGGATCGGACTGAAGCTTTCTTT. Its translation: CASSGGPGDRTEAFF.

The CDR3 DNA reads TGTGCCAGCAGTTTATGGAGGGGGGCTAACTATGGCTACACCTTC. Its protein is CASSLWRGANYGYTF. V usage is TRBV28 and J usage is TRBJ1-2, with D tentatively TRBD1 (6 bases). The V and J ends lost 0 bases and 0 bases respectively, with 8 bases between them. This CDR3 is built from 15 residues. Germline CDR1 MDHEN, CDR2 SYDVKM.

The gene calls are TRBV28 and TRBJ2-7, with D uncertain. V lost 2 bases, J lost 3 bases, and 5 bases lay in between. The CDR3 extends over 12 amino acids. Germline assignment: CDR1 MDHEN and CDR2 SYDVKM. CDR3 coding DNA: TGTGCCAGCAGTTTACCCCTCTACGAGCAGTACTTC. Amino acids: CASSLPLYEQYF.

The rearrangement links TRBV6-1 to TRBJ2-1, with a possible D match to TRBD1 (5 bases). This CDR3 has 15 amino acids. Germline V lookup: CDR1 MNHNS, CDR2 SASEGT. Trimming left V 4 bases short and J 7 bases short, with 17 bases between. The CDR3 DNA reads as TGTGCCAGCAGTGTAGACTCCTTAGGGGAAAATGAGCAGTTCTTC. This gives the protein CASSVDSLGENEQFF.

The CDR3 region is CASSLAGTGLPEAFF. The CDR3 bases are TGTGCCAGCAGCTTAGCCGGGACAGGGCTCCCTGAAGCTTTCTTT. The chain joins TRBV13 to TRBJ1-1, with TRBD1 matching over 9 bases. This CDR3 comprises 15 residues. V lost 1 base to trimming and J lost 6 bases; unmatched junction nucleotides: 6. CDR1 is PRHDT, CDR2 FYEKMQ, per germline (reference sequence).

The chain employs TRBV30 and TRBJ1-1, with D perhaps matching TRBD1 (6 bases). The CDR3 consists of 14 residues. Per the germline V gene, CDR1 is GTSNPN and CDR2 is SVGIG (reference sequence). The V and J ends lost 0 bases and 3 bases respectively, with 11 bases between them. CDR3 DNA: TGTGCCTGGAGTGTACTTCAGGGGTACACTGAAGCTTTCTTT. Its protein product is CAWSVLQGYTEAFF. Full variable domain (outside the CDR3, taken from reference TRBV30 and TRBJ1-1): SQTIHQWPATLVQPVGSPLSLECTVEGTSNPNLYWYRQAAGRGLQLLFYSVGIGQISSEVPQNLSASRPQDRQFILSSKKLLLSDSGFYLCAWSVLQGYTEAFFGQGTRLTVV.

This clone was detected ten times or more. The chain joins TRBV16 to TRBJ1-1; 9 bases map to TRBD1. CDR1 is KGHSY, CDR2 FQNENV, per germline. The CDR3 spans 14 residues. The V gene end was trimmed by 5 bases and the J gene end by 4 bases; junction bases not matched to a gene: 5. As DNA, the CDR3 is TGTGCCAGCAGCTTACGGACAGGGGTCACTGAAGCTTTCTTT. Translated: CASSLRTGVTEAFF.

This chain joins TRBV6-4 and TRBJ2-2; D ambiguous. Trimming removed 0 bases at V and 7 bases at J, with 9 bases between. The length of the CDR3 is 14 residues. Germline V gene sequence: CDR1 MRHNA, CDR2 SNTAGT. CDR3 amino acids: CASSDSSEFGELFF. CDR3 sequence (DNA): TGTGCCAGCAGTGACTCGTCAGAGTTCGGGGAGCTGTTTTTT.

Comment on this clone: A much larger clone is a single base away; this may be a read error. This specimen includes other DNA sequences encoding the same CDR3. The genes are TRBV11-3 and TRBJ2-7; TRBD1 might be the D (7 bases). With 1 base removed from V and 1 base from J, the gap between germline ends came to 11 bases. Germline V gene sequence: CDR1 SGHNT, CDR2 YENEEA. The CDR3 contains 15 residues. The CDR3 sequence is CASSLGGDSSYEQYF. The CDR3 coding sequence is TGTGCCAGCAGCTTAGGCGGGGACAGTTCCTACGAGCAGTACTTC.

This clone was seen a handful of times. The rearrangement uses TRBV19 and TRBJ2-2; 7 bases are shared with TRBD1. V dropped 5 bases and J dropped 3; count of bases not matched to a gene: 12. Germline CDR1 and CDR2: LNHDA and SQIVND (reference sequence). There are 17 residues in the CDR3. CDR3 bases: TGTGCCAGTAGTCCGTCCGACAGGGTATCGTACACCGGGGAGCTGTTTTTT. Its translation is CASSPSDRVSYTGELFF.

The J gene is TRBJ2-1, the V gene TRBV5-1, with 8 bases matching TRBD1. Trimming cost V 4 bases and J 2 bases; bases outside gene matches: 8. The CDR3 contains 16 residues. CDR1 is SGHRS, CDR2 YFSETQ, per germline. The CDR3 is CASSPGTGGPYNEQFF. CDR3 sequence (DNA): TGCGCCAGCAGCCCGGGGACAGGAGGGCCCTACAATGAGCAGTTCTTC.

The sample holds a few counts of this clone. The chain has TRBV4-3 and TRBJ2-1; a possible D gene is TRBD1 (5 bases). Trimming took 4 bases from V and 0 from J, leaving 10 bases between them. The CDR3 length is 15 residues. Germline loops: CDR1 LGHNA, CDR2 YSLEER. CDR3 amino acids: CASSPTVPSYNEQFF. CDR3 bases: TGCGCCAGCAGCCCGACAGTTCCCTCCTACAATGAGCAGTTCTTC.

This chain links TRBV11-3 with TRBJ1-5, with no clear D. CDR3 length: 14 amino acids. V was clipped by 3 bases and J by 7 bases, with 13 bases between them. Germline CDR1 and CDR2: SGHNT and YENEEA. This CDR3 reads CASSFWRERQPQHF. CDR3 nucleotide sequence: TGTGCCAGCAGCTTCTGGAGGGAGCGGCAGCCCCAGCATTTT.

The chain links TRBV7-9 to TRBJ1-1; no reliable D call. Germline V CDR1 and CDR2: SEHNR, FQNEAQ (reference sequence). Trimming removed 3 bases from V and 1 base from J, with 6 bases in between. This CDR3 contains 13 residues. The CDR3 is CASSLVENTEAFF. The CDR3 nucleotides are TGTGCCAGCAGCTTGGTCGAGAACACTGAAGCTTTCTTT.

The chain is built from TRBV27 and TRBJ2-7; maybe TRBD1 (5 bases). Trimming stripped 4 bases from V and 2 bases from J, with 18 bases between. This CDR3 contains 16 residues. Germline V lookup: CDR1 MNHEY, CDR2 SMNVEV (reference sequence). CDR3 protein: CASSSLFTGTPYEQYF. DNA of the CDR3: TGTGCCAGCAGTTCCCTTTTTACAGGAACTCCCTACGAGCAGTACTTC.

The J gene is TRBJ1-1, the V gene TRBV30; D call uncertain. The ends were cut back, 0 bases at V and 3 bases at J, with 8 bases in the middle. This CDR3 has 13 residues. Germline loops: CDR1 GTSNPN, CDR2 SVGIG (reference sequence). The CDR3 nucleotides read TGTGCCTGGAGTGTTGGGGTCGACACTGAAGCTTTCTTT. Translating it yields CAWSVGVDTEAFF.

The chain joins TRBV25-1 to TRBJ1-2, with D possibly being TRBD1 (5 bases). V was cut by 8 bases and J by 2 bases, with 15 bases left in between. CDR1 and CDR2 from the germline V gene are MGHDK and SYGVNS. The CDR3 runs to 14 residues. The CDR3 DNA is TGTGCCAGCGCCAGCCCCGGGGCAAACTATGGCTACACCTTC. Translating gives CASASPGANYGYTF.

About this clone: At one end the junction does not follow the germline gene, possibly because of a read error. CDR3 amino acids: CASSLRRVNF. The CDR3 nucleotides read TGTGCCAGCAGCTTACGTCGCGTCAACTTC. The V and J genes are TRBV11-3 and TRBJ2-7; no definite D call. There are 10 residues in the CDR3. Germline CDR1 is SGHNT and CDR2 is YENEEA.

The gene calls are TRBV30 and TRBJ1-2; D is unresolved. This CDR3 spans 12 amino acids. Germline lookup yields CDR1 GTSNPN and CDR2 SVGIG (reference sequence). CDR3 sequence (DNA): TGTGCAACGCGGAGATGGATAGGGGGCTACACCTTC. Amino acids: CATRRWIGGYTF.

There are a few counts of this clone. This chain uses TRBV7-8 with TRBJ2-7; 8 bases line up with TRBD1. The length of the CDR3 is 14 residues. Germline V CDR1 and CDR2: SGHVS, FQNEAQ. Losses at the gene ends were 5 bases for V and 1 base for J; bases not matched to a gene: 4. CDR3 nucleotides: TGTGCCAGCAGCCCCGGGACAGGATCCTACGAGCAGTACTTC. Translating it yields CASSPGTGSYEQYF.

The J gene is TRBJ2-1, the V gene TRBV6-1, with D unclear. Germline CDR1 reads MNHNS; CDR2 reads SASEGT. With 5 bases removed from V and 9 bases from J, the gap between germline ends came to 20 bases. The CDR3 length is 15 residues. The CDR3 DNA reads TGTGCCAGCAGTCAGGTCTCCTCGGGTCACGGTGAGCAGTTCTTC. Protein: CASSQVSSGHGEQFF.

With regard to this clone: The junction differs from germline at one of its ends, possibly a read error. The rearrangement uses TRBV7-2 and TRBJ2-3; tentative D call: TRBD1 (6 bases). The V gene's germline CDR1 is SGHTA and CDR2 FQGNSA. The CDR3 covers 14 residues. In nucleotides, the CDR3 is TGTGCCAGCAGCTTAATGGGGGCTAGGCCGCAGTTGAGATTT. Its translation: CASSLMGARPQLRF.

The table lists this clone with a count of one. With only one base between it and a far larger clone, this is likely a read error. This same CDR3 is encoded by further DNA sequences in the sample. The V and J genes are TRBV6-1 and TRBJ2-6; D gene unclear. Germline V gives CDR1 MNHNS, CDR2 SASEGT. Trimming left V 6 bases short and J 0 bases short, with 6 bases between. The CDR3 runs 14 residues. The CDR3 reads CASSDNSGANVLTF. Here the CDR3 DNA reads TGTGCCAGCAGCGACAACTCTGGGGCCAACGTCCTGACTTTC.

The chain combines TRBV11-2 with TRBJ1-2; D is undetermined. V was trimmed by 5 bases and J by 0 bases, leaving 10 bases between them. Germline-derived CDR1 and CDR2 are SGHAT and FQNNGV. The CDR3 covers 14 residues. In nucleotides, the CDR3 is TGTGCCAGCAGCCAACAGCGAGCTAACTATGGCTACACCTTC. This encodes CASSQQRANYGYTF.

The chain joins TRBV30 to TRBJ2-7; no reliable D call. The CDR3 consists of 13 residues. Germline values: CDR1 GTSNPN, CDR2 SVGIG (reference sequence). Trimming took 0 bases from V and 4 from J, leaving 10 bases between them. The CDR3: CAWSVPGYYEQYF. CDR3 coding DNA: TGTGCCTGGAGTGTACCCGGATATTACGAGCAGTACTTC.

Notes on this clone: Different DNA sequences within this sample yield the same CDR3. The V call is TRBV7-9, the J call TRBJ2-6; D remains ambiguous. Germline lookup yields CDR1 SEHNR and CDR2 FQNEAQ (reference sequence). CDR3 length equals 16 residues. Trimming cost V 0 bases and J 0 bases, with 6 bases left between them. The CDR3 region is CASSLARNSGANVLTF. The CDR3 DNA reads TGTGCCAGCAGCTTAGCTAGGAACTCTGGGGCCAACGTCCTGACTTTC.

This clone occurred a few times. The chain carries TRBV7-6 and TRBJ2-3; D is ambiguous. This CDR3 has 15 amino acids. V lost 4 bases and J 1 base, leaving 12 bases between the germline ends. The germline V gene has CDR1 SGHVS and CDR2 FNYEAQ. CDR3 protein: CASSYGVGRTDTQYF. The CDR3 DNA reads as TGTGCCAGCAGCTACGGAGTAGGGCGCACAGATACGCAGTATTTT.

The chain has TRBV7-2 and TRBJ2-7; 7 nucleotides align to TRBD2. Looked up from germline, CDR1 is SGHTA and CDR2 is FQGNSA. The CDR3 is made up of 13 amino acids. Germline trimming cut 3 bases from V and 3 bases from J; bases unmatched to any gene: 2. This CDR3 reads CASSLGGFYEQYF. CDR3 DNA sequence: TGTGCCAGCAGCTTGGGGGGGTTCTACGAGCAGTACTTC.

The V and J genes are TRBV7-9 and TRBJ1-1; D perhaps matches TRBD1 (5 bases). This CDR3 region has 13 residues. With 7 bases removed from V and 3 bases from J, the gap between germline ends came to 12 bases. CDR1 and CDR2 (germline): SEHNR, FQNEAQ (reference sequence). CDR3 in amino acids: CASIPTGDTEAFF. The CDR3 nucleotides are TGTGCCAGCATCCCGACGGGGGACACTGAAGCTTTCTTT. Looking up the rest from reference TRBV7-9 and TRBJ1-1 gives the full variable domain: DTGVSQNPRHKITKRGQNVTFRCDPISEHNRLYWYRQTLGQGPEFLTYFQNEAQLEKSRLLSDRFSAERPKGSFSTLEIQRTEQGDSAMYLCASIPTGDTEAFFGQGTRLTVV.